The rows below give T cell receptor beta chains drawn from one sample of a study of T cells in Graves' hyperthyroidism and ophthalmopathy. TCRdb re-called the multiplex PCR reads through MiXCR, storing one row per CDR3 protein. The table has about 640,000 distinct CDR3 sequences, 45% seen once. The sample taken for sequencing was peripheral blood or thyroid tissue (not recorded which). The source of these receptors is an adult man with Graves' disease, either hyperthyroidism or ophthalmopathy (not recorded which). Each CDR3 is given with its conserved first and last residue. Fields, in order: J gene, V gene, clone size, D gene, CDR3 protein, CDR3 DNA. The D gene is left open where the match is weak. For some rows the clone size is stated as once, few or many, or as a class when expanded; others skip it.

TRBJ1-5,TRBV6-1,-,TRBD1,CASSEAVWTGEGQPQHF,TGTGCCAGCAGTGAAGCCGTGTGGACAGGGGAAGGGCAGCCCCAGCATTTT
TRBJ1-1,TRBV4-1,few,TRBD1,CASSFRGQGHTEAFF,TGTGCCAGCAGCTTCCGAGGACAGGGGCACACTGAAGCTTTCTTT
TRBJ1-2,TRBV25-1,-,TRBD1,CASVQGGRYGYTF,TGTGCCAGCGTTCAGGGGGGGCGTTATGGCTACACCTTC
TRBJ2-7,TRBV7-6,-,TRBD2,CASSLKGVGTSIYEQYF,TGTGCCAGCAGCCTCAAAGGGGTCGGGACTAGCATCTACGAGCAGTACTTC
TRBJ2-7,TRBV5-1,once,TRBD1,CASSFLTGAYEQYF,TGCGCCAGCAGCTTCCTGACAGGGGCCTACGAGCAGTACTTC
TRBJ1-4,TRBV20-1,-,-,CSARVLQGLFF,TGCAGTGCTAGAGTCCTCCAGGGGTTGTTTTTT
TRBJ2-7,TRBV7-9,-,-,CASSQELAGLDEQYF,TGTGCCAGCAGCCAAGAGCTGGCAGGGCTTGACGAGCAGTACTTC
TRBJ2-7,TRBV20-1,-,TRBD2,CSARDISGGAYEQYF,TGCAGTGCTAGAGATATTAGCGGGGGCGCCTACGAGCAGTACTTC
TRBJ1-2,TRBV7-2,few,-,CASSWKTGILWGYTF,TGTGCCAGCAGCTGGAAGACAGGAATACTATGGGGCTACACCTTC
TRBJ1-2,TRBV15,-,-,CATSRDGRTEGGYTF,TGTGCCACCAGCAGAGATGGGAGGACAGAAGGTGGCTACACCTTC
TRBJ1-1,TRBV7-8,few,-,CASSLGGGLNTEAFF,TGTGCCAGCAGCTTGGGGGGAGGGTTGAACACTGAAGCTTTCTTT
TRBJ1-1,TRBV6-5,-,-,CASSLRQWRGPVNTEAFF,TGTGCCAGCAGCTTACGCCAATGGCGGGGGCCGGTGAACACTGAAGCTTTCTTT
TRBJ2-7,TRBV20-1,-,-,CSARVSTAYSYEQYF,TGCAGTGCTAGGGTGTCGACGGCCTACTCCTACGAGCAGTACTTC
TRBJ2-6,TRBV5-5,many,-,CASSLVSSSGANVLTF,TGTGCCAGCAGCTTGGTGTCGAGTTCTGGGGCCAACGTCCTGACTTTC
TRBJ1-5,TRBV20-1,-,-,CSARGSAINQPQHF,TGCAGTGCTAGAGGGAGCGCTATTAATCAGCCCCAGCATTTT
TRBJ1-2,TRBV7-3,-,-,CASSLGFGGRTYGYTF,TGTGCCAGCAGCTTAGGGTTCGGCGGACGTACGTATGGCTACACCTTC
TRBJ1-5,TRBV10-3,once,-,CAISVAGGNQPQHF,TGTGCCATCAGTGTTGCGGGGGGCAATCAGCCCCAGCATTTT
TRBJ2-7,TRBV10-2,many,TRBD1,CASRATGGGYYEQYF,TGCGCCAGCAGAGCGACAGGGGGAGGCTACTACGAGCAGTACTTC
TRBJ2-5,TRBV19,-,-,CASSKTEQETQYF,TGTGCCAGTAGCAAGACAGAGCAAGAGACCCAGTACTTC